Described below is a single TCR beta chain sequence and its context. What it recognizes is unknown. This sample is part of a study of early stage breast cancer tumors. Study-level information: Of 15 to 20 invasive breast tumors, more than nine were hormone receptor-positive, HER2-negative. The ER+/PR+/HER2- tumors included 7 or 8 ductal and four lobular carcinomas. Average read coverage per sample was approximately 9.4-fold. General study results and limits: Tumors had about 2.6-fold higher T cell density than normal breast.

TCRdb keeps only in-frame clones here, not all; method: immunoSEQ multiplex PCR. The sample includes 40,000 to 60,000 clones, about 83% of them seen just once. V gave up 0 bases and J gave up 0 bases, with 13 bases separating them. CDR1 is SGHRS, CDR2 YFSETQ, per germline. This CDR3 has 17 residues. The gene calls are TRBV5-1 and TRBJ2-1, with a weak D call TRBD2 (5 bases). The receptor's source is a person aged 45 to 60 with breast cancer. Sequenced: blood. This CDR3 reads CASSLVPAGPSYNEQFF. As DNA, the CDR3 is TGCGCCAGCAGCTTGGTACCCGCGGGCCCCTCCTACAATGAGCAGTTCTTC.